This TCR beta chain was recorded in a study of T cell responses to AZD1222 COVID-19 vaccine. CDR1 is KGHDR, CDR2 SFDVKD, per germline. This CDR3 spans 13 amino acids. Trimming left V 0 bases short and J 3 bases short, with 5 bases between. Points from the study as a whole: Close to half of all spike-specific TCRs reportedly target regions of the variants that are unmutated. Vaccine-associated CD4 TCRs spanned spike, dominant at 160-218 and 743-854. Possibly, clonal diversity was underestimated; donors were largely white British and included more females.

TCRdb's copy holds only in-frame clones and misses some; the assay was immunoSEQ multiplex PCR. The profile shows more than 120,000 clones, roughly nine tenths of them singletons. This clone was picked up one time. Its antigen is not identified. The sequenced sample was peripheral blood, obtained 28 days after the second AZD1222 dose. The chain is built from TRBV24-1 and TRBJ2-7, with a tentative D call TRBD2 (5 bases). This receptor was identified in an adult who received the AZD1222 COVID-19 vaccine. CDR3 in DNA: TGTGCCACCAGTGATTTGCGGGGCTACGAGCAGTACTTC. Translated: CATSDLRGYEQYF.